The text below deals with one TCR beta chain. Its antigen is not known. A second PCR of 7 to 11 cycles used a sample-barcoded 5' primer and a J-beta primer mix. Each cDNA molecule was tagged by a template-switch adaptor that had 12 random nucleotides. One entry per CDR3 protein results from TCRdb running MiXCR on the 5' RACE reads. The sample records some 1.5 million distinct CDR3 sequences, roughly 30% being singletons. The record originates from a study of blood T cells in healthy people across ages. Across the study: Through template switching, about one barcoded beta molecule was captured per two T cells, as measured in model experiments. Study-level results: Long-lived donors carried more naive CD4+ cells and greater diversity than aged donors.

The CDR3 extends over 16 amino acids. Germline CDR1 is SGHRS and CDR2 is YFSETQ. Trimming shortened V by 4 bases and J by 4 bases, and 19 bases separated the two germline ends. Peripheral blood from each donor was collected in a volume of approximately 10 milliliters. The chain uses TRBV5-1 and TRBJ2-3; D is uncertain. The TCR was taken from a woman aged 25 to 39 in good health. Sequencing was carried out using blood. The CDR3 sequence is CASSPQGRSGADTQYF. The CDR3 DNA follows: TGCGCCAGCAGCCCCCAAGGCCGGAGTGGAGCAGATACGCAGTATTTT.